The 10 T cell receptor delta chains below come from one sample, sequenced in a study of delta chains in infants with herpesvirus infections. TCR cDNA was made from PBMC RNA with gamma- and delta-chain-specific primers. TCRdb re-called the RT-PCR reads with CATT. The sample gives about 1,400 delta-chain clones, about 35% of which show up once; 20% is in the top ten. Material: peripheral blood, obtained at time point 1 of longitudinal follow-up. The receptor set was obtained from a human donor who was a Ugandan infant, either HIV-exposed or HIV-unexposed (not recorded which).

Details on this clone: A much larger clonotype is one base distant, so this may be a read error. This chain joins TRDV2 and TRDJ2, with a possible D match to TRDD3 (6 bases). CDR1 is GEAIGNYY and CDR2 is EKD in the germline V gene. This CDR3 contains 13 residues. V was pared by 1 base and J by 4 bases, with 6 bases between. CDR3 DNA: TGTGCCTGTGACACGGGGGAGACAGCACAACTCTTCTTT. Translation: CACDTGETAQLFF.

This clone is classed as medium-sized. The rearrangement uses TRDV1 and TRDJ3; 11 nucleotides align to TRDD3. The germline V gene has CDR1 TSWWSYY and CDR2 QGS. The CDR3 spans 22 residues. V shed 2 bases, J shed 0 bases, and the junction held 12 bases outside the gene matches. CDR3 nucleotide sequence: TGTGCTCTTGGGGAAAGCGAGGTGGGGGATACGCGCCGCTCCTGGGACACCCGACAGATGTTTTTC. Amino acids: CALGESEVGDTRRSWDTRQMFF.

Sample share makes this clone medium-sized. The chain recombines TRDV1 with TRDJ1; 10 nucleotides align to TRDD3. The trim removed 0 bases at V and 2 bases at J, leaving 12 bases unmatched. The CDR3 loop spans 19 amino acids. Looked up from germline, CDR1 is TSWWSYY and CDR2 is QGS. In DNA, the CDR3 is TGTGCTCTTGGGGAACTTCGACTGGGGGATCGTGGGGGGACCGATAAACTCATCTTT. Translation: CALGELRLGDRGGTDKLIF.

CDR3 residues: CALGVPHSFSGDAPTAQLFF. CDR3 bases: TGTGCTCTTGGGGTCCCCCATTCCTTCTCCGGGGACGCGCCGACAGCACAACTCTTCTTT. The chain has TRDV1 and TRDJ2; D may match TRDD2 or TRDD3 (5 bases each). The CDR3 runs to 20 residues. Germline CDR1 and CDR2: TSWWSYY and QGS. V dropped 4 bases and J dropped 4 bases, with 28 bases sitting between them.

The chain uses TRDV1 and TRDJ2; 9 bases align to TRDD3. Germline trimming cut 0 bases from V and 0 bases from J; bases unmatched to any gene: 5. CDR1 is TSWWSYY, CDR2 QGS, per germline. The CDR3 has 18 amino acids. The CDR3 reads CALGELPTGGALTAQLFF. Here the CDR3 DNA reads TGTGCTCTTGGGGAACTTCCTACTGGGGGAGCTTTGACAGCACAACTCTTCTTT.

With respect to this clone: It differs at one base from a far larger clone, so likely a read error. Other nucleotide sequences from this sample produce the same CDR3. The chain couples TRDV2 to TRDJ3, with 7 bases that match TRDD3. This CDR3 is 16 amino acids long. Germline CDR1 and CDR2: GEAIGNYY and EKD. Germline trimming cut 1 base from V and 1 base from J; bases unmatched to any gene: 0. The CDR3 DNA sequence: TGTGCCTGTGACACTGGGGGATCCTGGGACACCCGACAGATGTTTTTC. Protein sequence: CACDTGGSWDTRQMFF.

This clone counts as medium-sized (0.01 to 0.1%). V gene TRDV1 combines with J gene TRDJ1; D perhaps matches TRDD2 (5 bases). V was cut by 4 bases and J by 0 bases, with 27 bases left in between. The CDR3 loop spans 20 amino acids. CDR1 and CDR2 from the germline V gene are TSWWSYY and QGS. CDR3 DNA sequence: TGTGCTCTTGGGGTTACGATTTCCTCCCGTCGTACTGACTACACCGATAAACTCATCTTT. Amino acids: CALGVTISSRRTDYTDKLIF.

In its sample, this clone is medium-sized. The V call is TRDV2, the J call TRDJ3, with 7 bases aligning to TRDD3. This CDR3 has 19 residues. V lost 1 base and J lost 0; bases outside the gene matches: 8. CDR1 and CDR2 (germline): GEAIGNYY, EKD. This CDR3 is CACDTRGYPLSWDTRQMFF. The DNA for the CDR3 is TGTGCCTGTGACACGAGGGGATATCCCCTCTCCTGGGACACCCGACAGATGTTTTTC.

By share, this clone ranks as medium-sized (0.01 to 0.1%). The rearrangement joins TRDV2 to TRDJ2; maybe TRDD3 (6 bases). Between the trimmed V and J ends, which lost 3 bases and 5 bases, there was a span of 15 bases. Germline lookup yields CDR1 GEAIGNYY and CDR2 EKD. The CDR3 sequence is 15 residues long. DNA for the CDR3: TGTGCCTGTGACCCCGTTGGGGGCTCCACAGCACAACTCTTCTTT. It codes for CACDPVGGSTAQLFF.

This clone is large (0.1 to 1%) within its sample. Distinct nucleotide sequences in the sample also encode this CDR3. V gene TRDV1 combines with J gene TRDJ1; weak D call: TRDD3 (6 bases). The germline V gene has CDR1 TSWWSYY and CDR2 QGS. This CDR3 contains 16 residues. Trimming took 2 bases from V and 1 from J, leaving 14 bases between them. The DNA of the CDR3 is TGTGCTCTTGGGGAATTTAAATGGGGGGCCACCGATAAACTCATCTTT. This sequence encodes CALGEFKWGATDKLIF.